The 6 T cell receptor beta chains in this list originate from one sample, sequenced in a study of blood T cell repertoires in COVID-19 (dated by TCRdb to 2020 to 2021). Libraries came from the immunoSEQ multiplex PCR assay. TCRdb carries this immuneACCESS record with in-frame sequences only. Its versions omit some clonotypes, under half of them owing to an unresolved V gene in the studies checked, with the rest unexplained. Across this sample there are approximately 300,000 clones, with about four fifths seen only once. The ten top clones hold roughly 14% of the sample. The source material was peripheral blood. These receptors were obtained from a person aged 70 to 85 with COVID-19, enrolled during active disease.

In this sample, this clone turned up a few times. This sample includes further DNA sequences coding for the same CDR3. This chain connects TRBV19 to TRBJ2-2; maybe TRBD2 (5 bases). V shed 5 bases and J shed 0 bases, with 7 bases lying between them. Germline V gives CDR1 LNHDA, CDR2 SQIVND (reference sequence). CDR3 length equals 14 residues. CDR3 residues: CASSSGANTGELFF. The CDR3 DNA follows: TGTGCCAGTAGTTCCGGGGCGAACACCGGGGAGCTGTTTTTT.

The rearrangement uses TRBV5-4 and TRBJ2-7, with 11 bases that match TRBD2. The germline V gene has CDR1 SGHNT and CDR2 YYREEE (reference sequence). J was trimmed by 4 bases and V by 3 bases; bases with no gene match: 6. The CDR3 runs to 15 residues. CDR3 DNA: TGTGCCAGCAGCTACGGGACTAGCGGCCAATACGAGCAGTACTTC. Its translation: CASSYGTSGQYEQYF. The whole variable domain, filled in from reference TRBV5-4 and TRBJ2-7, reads ETGVTQSPTHLIKTRGQQVTLRCSSQSGHNTVSWYQQALGQGPQFIFQYYREEENGRGNFPPRFSGLQFPNYSSELNVNALELDDSALYLCASSYGTSGQYEQYFGPGTRLTVT.

The CDR3 region is CASSLWETEAFF. In nucleotides, the CDR3 is TGTGCCAGCAGTTTATGGGAGACTGAAGCTTTCTTT. This chain connects TRBV28 to TRBJ1-1; no reliable D call. Trimming took 0 bases from V and 5 from J, leaving 4 bases between them. Germline assignment: CDR1 MDHEN and CDR2 SYDVKM. CDR3 length: 12 residues.

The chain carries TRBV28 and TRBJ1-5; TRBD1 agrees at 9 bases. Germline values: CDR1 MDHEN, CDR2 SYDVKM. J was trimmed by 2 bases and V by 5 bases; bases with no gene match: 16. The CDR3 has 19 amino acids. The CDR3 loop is CASSNRRGQGSLGNQPQHF. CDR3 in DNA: TGTGCCAGCAGTAATCGCCGGGGACAGGGTTCTTTAGGCAATCAGCCCCAGCATTTT.

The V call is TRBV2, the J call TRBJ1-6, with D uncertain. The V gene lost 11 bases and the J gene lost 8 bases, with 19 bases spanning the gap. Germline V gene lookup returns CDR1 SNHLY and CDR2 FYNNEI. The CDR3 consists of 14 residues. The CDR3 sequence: CAGARLAGDSPLHF. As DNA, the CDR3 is TGTGCCGGCGCGCGACTGGCGGGAGATTCACCCCTCCACTTT. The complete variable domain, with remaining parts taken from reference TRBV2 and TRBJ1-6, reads EPEVTQTPSHQVTQMGQEVILRCVPISNHLYFYWYRQILGQKVEFLVSFYNNEISEKSEIFDDQFSVERPDGSNFTLKIRSTKLEDSAMYFCAGARLAGDSPLHFGNGTRLTVT.

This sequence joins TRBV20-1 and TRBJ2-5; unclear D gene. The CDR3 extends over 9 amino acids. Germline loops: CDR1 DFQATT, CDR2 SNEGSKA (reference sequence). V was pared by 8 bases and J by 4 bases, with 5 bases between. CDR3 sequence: CSPLETQYF. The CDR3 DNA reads TGCAGTCCTTTAGAGACCCAGTACTTC.